The T cell receptor beta chain described here comes from a study of OX40 agonist ivuxolimab in advanced cancers. The CDR3 has 16 amino acids. The germline CDR1 and CDR2 sequences are SEHNR and FQNEAQ (reference sequence). J gave up 7 bases and V 4 bases, and 9 bases lay outside the gene matches. TCRdb's copy holds only in-frame clones and misses some; the assay was immunoSEQ multiplex PCR. The sample shows 40,000 to 50,000 clones, roughly 85% of them seen only once. V gene TRBV7-9 combines with J gene TRBJ2-1, with 11 bases matching TRBD2. The starting material was CD4+ or CD8+ T cells sorted from blood, obtained in a trial of the OX40 agonist ivuxolimab. This receptor was taken from an adult with an advanced solid tumor such as melanoma, head and neck, liver or kidney cancer. The CDR3, as DNA: TGTGCCAGCAGCTCGGGACTAGCGGTTTTGCTAAATGAGCAGTTCTTC. This encodes CASSSGLAVLLNEQFF.